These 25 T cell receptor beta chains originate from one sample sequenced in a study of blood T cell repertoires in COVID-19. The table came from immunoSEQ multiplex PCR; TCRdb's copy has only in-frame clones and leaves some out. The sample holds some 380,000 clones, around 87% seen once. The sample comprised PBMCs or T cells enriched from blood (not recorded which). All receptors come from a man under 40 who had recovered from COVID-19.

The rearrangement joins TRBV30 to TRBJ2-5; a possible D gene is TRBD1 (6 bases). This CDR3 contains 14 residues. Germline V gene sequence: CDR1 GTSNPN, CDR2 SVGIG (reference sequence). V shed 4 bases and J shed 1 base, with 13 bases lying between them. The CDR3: CAWNDGRGQETQYF. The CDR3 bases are TGTGCCTGGAACGACGGCAGGGGCCAAGAGACCCAGTACTTC.

The CDR3 reads CASSLGTDPYEQYF. The CDR3 bases are TGTGCCAGCAGTTTAGGGACAGACCCCTACGAGCAGTACTTC. The chain combines TRBV27 with TRBJ2-7, with 7 positions matching TRBD1. Germline values: CDR1 MNHEY, CDR2 SMNVEV (reference sequence). The CDR3 consists of 14 residues. The V segment lost 2 bases and the J segment 2 bases; nucleotides outside the gene matches: 3.

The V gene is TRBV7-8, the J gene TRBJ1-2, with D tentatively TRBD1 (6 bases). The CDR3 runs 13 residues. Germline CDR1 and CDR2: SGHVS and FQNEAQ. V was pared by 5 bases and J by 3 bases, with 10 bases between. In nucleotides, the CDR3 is TGTGCCAGCAGCCGATCAGGGGACTATGGCTACACCTTC. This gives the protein CASSRSGDYGYTF.

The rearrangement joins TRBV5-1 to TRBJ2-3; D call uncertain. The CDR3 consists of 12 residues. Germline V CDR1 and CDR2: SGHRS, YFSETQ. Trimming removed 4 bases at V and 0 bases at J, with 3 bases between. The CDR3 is CASSLSTDTQYF. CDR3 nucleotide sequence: TGCGCCAGCAGCCTGAGCACAGATACGCAGTATTTT.

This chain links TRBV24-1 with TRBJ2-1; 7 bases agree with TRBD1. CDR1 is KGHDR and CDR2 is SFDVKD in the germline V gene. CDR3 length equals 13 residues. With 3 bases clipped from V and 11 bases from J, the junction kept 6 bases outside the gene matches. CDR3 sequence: CATSDPDRTKQFF. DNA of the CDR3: TGTGCCACCAGTGATCCGGACAGGACGAAGCAGTTCTTC.

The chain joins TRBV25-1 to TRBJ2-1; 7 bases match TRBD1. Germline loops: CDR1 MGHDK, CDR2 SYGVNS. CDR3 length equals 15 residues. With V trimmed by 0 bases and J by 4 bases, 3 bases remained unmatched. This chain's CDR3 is CASSEYRDSYNEQFF. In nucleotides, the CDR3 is TGTGCCAGCAGTGAATATCGGGACAGTTACAATGAGCAGTTCTTC.

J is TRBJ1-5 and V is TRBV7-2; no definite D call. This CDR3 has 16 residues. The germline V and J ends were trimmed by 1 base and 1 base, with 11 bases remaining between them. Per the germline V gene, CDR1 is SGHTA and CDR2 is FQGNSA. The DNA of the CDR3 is TGTGCCAGCAGCTTAGAGGCAGGTAGGAGCAATCAGCCCCAGCATTTT. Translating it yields CASSLEAGRSNQPQHF.

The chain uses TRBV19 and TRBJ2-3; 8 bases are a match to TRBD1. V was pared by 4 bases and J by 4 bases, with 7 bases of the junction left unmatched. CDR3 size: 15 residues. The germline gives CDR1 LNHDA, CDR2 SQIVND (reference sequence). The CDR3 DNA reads TGTGCCAGTAGTAGACAGGGGACGATGCCAGATACGCAGTATTTT. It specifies CASSRQGTMPDTQYF.

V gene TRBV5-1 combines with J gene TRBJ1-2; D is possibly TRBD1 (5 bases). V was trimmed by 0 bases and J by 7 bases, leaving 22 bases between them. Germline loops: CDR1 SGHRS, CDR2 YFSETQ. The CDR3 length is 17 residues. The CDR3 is CASSLVDIRQEDAGYTF. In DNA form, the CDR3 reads TGCGCCAGCAGCTTGGTGGACATTAGGCAAGAGGATGCTGGCTACACCTTC.

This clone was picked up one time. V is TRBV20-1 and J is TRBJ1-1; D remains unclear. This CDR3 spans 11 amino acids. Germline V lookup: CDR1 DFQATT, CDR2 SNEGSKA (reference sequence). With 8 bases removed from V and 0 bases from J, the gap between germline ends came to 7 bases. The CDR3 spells CSLTVNTEAFF. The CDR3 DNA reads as TGCAGTCTCACGGTGAACACTGAAGCTTTCTTT.

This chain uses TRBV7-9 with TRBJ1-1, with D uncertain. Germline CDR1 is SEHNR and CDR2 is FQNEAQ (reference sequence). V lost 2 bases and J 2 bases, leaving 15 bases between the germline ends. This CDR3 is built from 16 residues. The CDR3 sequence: CASSLIPTSSNTEAFF. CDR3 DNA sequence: TGTGCCAGCAGCTTAATCCCCACATCGTCCAACACTGAAGCTTTCTTT.

DNA for the CDR3: TGTGCCAGCAGCCAGCGGGGGGGCCCCGGAGAGCAGTTCTTC. Protein: CASSQRGGPGEQFF. The rearrangement joins TRBV27 to TRBJ2-1; the match to TRBD2 covers 10 bases. Germline V gene lookup returns CDR1 MNHEY and CDR2 SMNVEV (reference sequence). V shed 6 bases, J shed 10 bases, and the junction held 9 bases outside the gene matches. The CDR3 extends over 14 amino acids.

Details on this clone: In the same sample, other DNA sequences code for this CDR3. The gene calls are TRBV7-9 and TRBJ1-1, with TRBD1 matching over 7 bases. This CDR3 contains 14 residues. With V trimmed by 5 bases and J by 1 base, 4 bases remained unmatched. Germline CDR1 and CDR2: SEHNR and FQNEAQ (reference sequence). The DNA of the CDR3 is TGTGCCAGCAGCCTACAGGGGTCGAACACTGAAGCTTTCTTT. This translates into CASSLQGSNTEAFF. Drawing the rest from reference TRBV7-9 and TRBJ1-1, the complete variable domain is DTGVSQNPRHKITKRGQNVTFRCDPISEHNRLYWYRQTLGQGPEFLTYFQNEAQLEKSRLLSDRFSAERPKGSFSTLEIQRTEQGDSAMYLCASSLQGSNTEAFFGQGTRLTVV.

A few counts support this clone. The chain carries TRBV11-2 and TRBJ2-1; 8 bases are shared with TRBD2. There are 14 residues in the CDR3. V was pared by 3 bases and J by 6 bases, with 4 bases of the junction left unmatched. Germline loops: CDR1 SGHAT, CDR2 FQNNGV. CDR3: CASSFFREGNEQFF. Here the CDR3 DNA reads TGTGCCAGCAGCTTTTTTCGGGAGGGCAATGAGCAGTTCTTC.

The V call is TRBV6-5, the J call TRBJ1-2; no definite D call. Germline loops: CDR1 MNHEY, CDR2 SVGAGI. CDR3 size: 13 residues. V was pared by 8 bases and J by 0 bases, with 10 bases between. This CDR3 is CASLVVSNYGYTF. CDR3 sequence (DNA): TGTGCCAGCTTAGTCGTCTCTAACTATGGCTACACCTTC.

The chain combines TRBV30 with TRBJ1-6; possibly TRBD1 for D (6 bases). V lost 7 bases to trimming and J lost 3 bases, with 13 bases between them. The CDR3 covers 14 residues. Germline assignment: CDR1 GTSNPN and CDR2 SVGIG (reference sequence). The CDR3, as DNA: TGTGCCTCAGACAACAGGGACTATAATTCACCCCTCCACTTT. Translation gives CASDNRDYNSPLHF.

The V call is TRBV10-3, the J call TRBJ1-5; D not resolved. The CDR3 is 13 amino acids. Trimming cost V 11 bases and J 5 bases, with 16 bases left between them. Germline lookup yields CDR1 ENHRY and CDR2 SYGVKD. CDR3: CALRAQEDQPQHF. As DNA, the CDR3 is TGTGCCCTTCGGGCGCAGGAGGATCAGCCCCAGCATTTT.

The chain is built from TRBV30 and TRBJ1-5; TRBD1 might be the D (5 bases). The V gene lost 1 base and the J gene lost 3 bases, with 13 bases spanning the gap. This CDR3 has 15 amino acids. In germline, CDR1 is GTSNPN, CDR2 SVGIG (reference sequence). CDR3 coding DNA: TGTGCCTGGAGTGGGGCAGGGATCTACAATCAGCCCCAGCATTTT. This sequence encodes CAWSGAGIYNQPQHF.

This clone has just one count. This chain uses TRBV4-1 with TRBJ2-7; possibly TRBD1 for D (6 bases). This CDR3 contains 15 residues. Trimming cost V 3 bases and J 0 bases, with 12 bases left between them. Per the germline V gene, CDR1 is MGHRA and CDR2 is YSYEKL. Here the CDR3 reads CASSHPGTLSYEQYF. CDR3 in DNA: TGCGCCAGCAGCCACCCCGGGACACTCTCCTACGAGCAGTACTTC.

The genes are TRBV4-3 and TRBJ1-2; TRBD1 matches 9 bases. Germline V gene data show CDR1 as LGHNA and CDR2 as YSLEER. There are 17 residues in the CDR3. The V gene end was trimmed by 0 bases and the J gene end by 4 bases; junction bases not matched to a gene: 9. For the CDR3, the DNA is TGCGCCAGCAGCCAAGATTACAGGGGGCGCAGTATCTATGGCTACACCTTC. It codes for CASSQDYRGRSIYGYTF.

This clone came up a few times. The CDR3 DNA reads TGTGCCAGCAGCTCCGTTGGTGGCGGTGGACTCTATGGCTACACCTTC. Translation gives CASSSVGGGGLYGYTF. The chain has TRBV5-6 and TRBJ1-2, with D unclear. The germline CDR1 and CDR2 sequences are SGHDT and YYEEEE. This CDR3 has 16 amino acids. Trimming removed 3 bases at V and 4 bases at J, with 19 bases between.

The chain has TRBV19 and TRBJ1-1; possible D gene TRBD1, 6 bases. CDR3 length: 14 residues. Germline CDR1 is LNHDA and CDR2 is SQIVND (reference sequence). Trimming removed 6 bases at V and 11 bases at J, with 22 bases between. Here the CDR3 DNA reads TGTGCCAGTAGAAACCCGGGGGGCACCCCGAATGCTTTCTTT. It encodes CASRNPGGTPNAFF.

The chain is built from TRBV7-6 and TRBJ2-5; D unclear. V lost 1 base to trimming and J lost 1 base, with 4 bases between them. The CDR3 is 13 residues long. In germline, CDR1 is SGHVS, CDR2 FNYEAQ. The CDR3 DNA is TGTGCCAGCAGCTTAGTGCGCCAAGAGACCCAGTACTTC. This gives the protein CASSLVRQETQYF.

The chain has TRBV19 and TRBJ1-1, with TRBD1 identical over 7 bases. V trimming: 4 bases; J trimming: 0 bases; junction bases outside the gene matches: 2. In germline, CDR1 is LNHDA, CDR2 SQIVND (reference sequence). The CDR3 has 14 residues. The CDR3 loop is CASSTDRVNTEAFF. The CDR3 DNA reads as TGTGCCAGTAGTACCGACAGGGTGAACACTGAAGCTTTCTTT.

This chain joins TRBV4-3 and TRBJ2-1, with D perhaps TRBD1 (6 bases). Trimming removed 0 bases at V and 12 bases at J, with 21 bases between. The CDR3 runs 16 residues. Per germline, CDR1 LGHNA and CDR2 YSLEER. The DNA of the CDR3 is TGCGCCAGCAGCCAAGAGTCGGCTGGGCCTCACAGGGTGCAGTTCTTC. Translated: CASSQESAGPHRVQFF.